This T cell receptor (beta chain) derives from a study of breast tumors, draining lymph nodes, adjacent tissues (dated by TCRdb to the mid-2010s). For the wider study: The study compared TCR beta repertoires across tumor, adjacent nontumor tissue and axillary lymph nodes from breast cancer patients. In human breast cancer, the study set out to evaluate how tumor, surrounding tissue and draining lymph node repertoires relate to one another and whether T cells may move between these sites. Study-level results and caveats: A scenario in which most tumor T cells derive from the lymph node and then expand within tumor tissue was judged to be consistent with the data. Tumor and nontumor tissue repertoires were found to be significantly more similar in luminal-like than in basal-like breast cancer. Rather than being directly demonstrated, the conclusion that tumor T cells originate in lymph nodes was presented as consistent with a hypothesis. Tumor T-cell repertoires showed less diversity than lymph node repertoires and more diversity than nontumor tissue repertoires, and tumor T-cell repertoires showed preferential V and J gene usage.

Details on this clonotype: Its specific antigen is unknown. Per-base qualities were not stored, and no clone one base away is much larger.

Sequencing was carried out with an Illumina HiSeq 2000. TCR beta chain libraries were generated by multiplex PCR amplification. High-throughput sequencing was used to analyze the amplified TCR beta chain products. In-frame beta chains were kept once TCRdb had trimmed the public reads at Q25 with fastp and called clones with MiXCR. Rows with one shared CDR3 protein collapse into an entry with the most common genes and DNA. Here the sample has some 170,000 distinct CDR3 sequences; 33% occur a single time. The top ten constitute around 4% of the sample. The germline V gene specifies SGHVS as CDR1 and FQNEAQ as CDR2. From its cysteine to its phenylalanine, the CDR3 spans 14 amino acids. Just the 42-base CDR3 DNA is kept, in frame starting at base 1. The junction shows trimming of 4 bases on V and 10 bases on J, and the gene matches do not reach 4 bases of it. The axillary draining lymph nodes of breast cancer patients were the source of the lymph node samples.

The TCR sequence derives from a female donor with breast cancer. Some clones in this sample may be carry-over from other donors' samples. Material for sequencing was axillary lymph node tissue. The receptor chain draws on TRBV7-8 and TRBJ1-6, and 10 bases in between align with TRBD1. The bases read TGTGCCAGCAGCTCTCGGGACAGGGGATCACCCCTCCACTTT. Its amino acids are CASSSRDRGSPLHF.